Sequencing of this T cell receptor beta chain was carried out in a study of CD8 T cells in ankylosing spondylitis. The study, taken as a whole, reports: What seemed typical of ankylosing spondylitis blood was a TCR beta motif built from roughly 8 highly homologous variants.

The germline V and J ends were trimmed by 0 bases and 5 bases, with 10 bases remaining between them. From germline, CDR1 is DFQATT and CDR2 SNEGSKA (reference sequence). This CDR3 comprises 13 residues. A single record per CDR3 protein comes from TCRdb applying MiXCR to the 5' RACE reads. The sample lists 350,000 or so distinct CDR3 sequences, 11% occurring once. The table lists this clonotype with many counts. The antigen remains undetermined. The chain is built from TRBV20-1 and TRBJ1-1, with D hard to call. Material: blood, either unsorted or a sorted T cell fraction (not recorded which). The TCR originated in a female donor with ankylosing spondylitis or in good health (not recorded which). In DNA form, the CDR3 reads TGCAGTGCTAGAGATCCCCTGGTTACTGAAGCTTTCTTT. Protein: CSARDPLVTEAFF.